This entry lists 24 T cell receptor beta chains sequenced from one sample in a study of beta chain features in type 1 diabetes. Study outcomes and limitations: The study found moderately but significantly shorter TCRB CDR3s in all four CD4+ subsets of Type 1 diabetes patients.

Every isolated RNA sample was fully reverse transcribed, so sequencing captured expressed TCRB transcripts. Profiled with immunoSEQ multiplex PCR; TCRdb holds only in-frame clones, not every one. The sample gives 250,000 to 300,000 clones, approximately 14% of which show up once; around 0.016% is in the top ten. Antigens for these TCRs are unknown. Sequencing was carried out using naive CD4+ T cells from blood. These receptor sequences come from a man aged 25 to 45 with type 1 diabetes.

This clone was seen a few times. J is TRBJ1-1 and V is TRBV30; D is possibly TRBD1 (6 bases). Germline V CDR1 and CDR2: GTSNPN, SVGIG (reference sequence). Trimming removed 2 bases at V and 5 bases at J, with 12 bases between. This CDR3 region has 13 residues. The CDR3 loop reads CAWSITTGTEAFF. The CDR3 region has the DNA TGTGCCTGGAGTATTACAACAGGGACTGAAGCTTTCTTT.

This clone was found a few times. The J gene is TRBJ1-2, the V gene TRBV30; D gene uncertain. The CDR3 extends over 13 amino acids. Germline CDR1 and CDR2: GTSNPN and SVGIG (reference sequence). V shed 3 bases and J shed 4 bases, with 12 bases lying between them. DNA of the CDR3: TGTGCCTGGAGCGTAACTGGGAGCTATGGCTACACCTTC. It yields the protein CAWSVTGSYGYTF.

CDR3 in amino acids: CASSIQGPNTGELFF. Here the CDR3 DNA reads TGTGCCAGCAGCATACAGGGGCCGAACACCGGGGAGCTGTTTTTT. V usage is TRBV5-4 and J usage is TRBJ2-2, with TRBD1 matching over 7 bases. The V gene end was trimmed by 4 bases and the J gene end by 0 bases; junction bases not matched to a gene: 3. The CDR3 totals 15 residues. From germline, CDR1 is SGHNT and CDR2 YYREEE (reference sequence).

A few counts support this clone. The chain joins TRBV25-1 to TRBJ1-2; a possible D gene is TRBD1 (6 bases). This CDR3 has 15 amino acids. CDR1 MGHDK and CDR2 SYGVNS come from the germline V gene. Trimming shortened V by 2 bases and J by 0 bases, and 10 bases separated the two germline ends. CDR3 nucleotide sequence: TGTGCCAGCAGTGAAGCAGGGGCCACTAACTATGGCTACACCTTC. Protein sequence: CASSEAGATNYGYTF.

As concerns this clone: One end of the junction is discordant with germline, which a read error may explain. This chain uses TRBV7-9 with TRBJ2-7; TRBD2 aligns across 9 bases. There are 13 residues in the CDR3. CDR1 is SEHNR, CDR2 FQNEAQ, per germline (reference sequence). CDR3 residues: CASSFQLAGDRDF. The CDR3 coding sequence is TGTGCCAGCAGCTTTCAACTAGCGGGTGATAGGGACTTC.

V and J are TRBV5-6 and TRBJ1-1, with 8 positions matching TRBD1. V shed 5 bases and J 0 bases; nucleotides not matched to a gene: 3. CDR3 length: 14 amino acids. Looked up from germline, CDR1 is SGHDT and CDR2 is YYEEEE. The DNA for the CDR3 is TGTGCCAGCAGACGGACAGGGCTGAACACTGAAGCTTTCTTT. Translated, it gives CASRRTGLNTEAFF.

This clone was seen more than once but under ten times. V gene TRBV5-1 combines with J gene TRBJ2-5; possibly TRBD2 for D (6 bases). The CDR3 consists of 14 residues. Germline V gives CDR1 SGHRS, CDR2 YFSETQ. V was cut by 4 bases and J by 3 bases, with 13 bases left in between. The CDR3 bases are TGCGCCAGCAGCGGCGGGGTGGTGGAAGAGACCCAGTACTTC. Its protein product is CASSGGVVEETQYF.

This clone showed up just a few times. The chain combines TRBV4-2 with TRBJ2-1; 10 nucleotides match TRBD2. In germline, CDR1 is LGHNA, CDR2 YNFKEQ. V was clipped by 5 bases and J by 2 bases; unmatched bases: 6. This CDR3 comprises 16 residues. CDR3 sequence: CASSVAGGVAYNEQFF. The CDR3 DNA reads TGTGCCAGCAGCGTAGCGGGAGGTGTGGCCTACAATGAGCAGTTCTTC.

The table lists this clone with a few counts. The chain links TRBV7-9 to TRBJ1-4, with D uncertain. The CDR3 is 14 amino acids. The germline V and J ends were trimmed by 3 bases and 4 bases, with 9 bases remaining between them. CDR1 is SEHNR and CDR2 is FQNEAQ in the germline V gene (reference sequence). CDR3 sequence (DNA): TGTGCCAGCAGCTTTGGCAATCTTAATGAAAAACTGTTTTTT. As protein: CASSFGNLNEKLFF.

This rearrangement joins TRBV7-3 to TRBJ2-7, with D possibly matching TRBD1 (6 bases). Per germline, CDR1 SGHTA and CDR2 FQGTGA. This CDR3 is built from 17 residues. V shed 5 bases and J shed 5 bases, with 25 bases lying between them. This CDR3 reads CASSRKRPQGCRHEQYF. CDR3 in DNA: TGTGCCAGCAGCCGGAAACGCCCACAGGGTTGTAGACACGAGCAGTACTTC.

This clone was observed a few times. The J gene is TRBJ2-3, the V gene TRBV29-1, with TRBD2 as a possible D gene (5 bases). This CDR3 is built from 11 residues. Germline CDR1 reads SQVTM; CDR2 reads ANQGSEA. The V end lost 6 bases, the J end lost 6 bases, and 10 bases lay between the germline ends. CDR3: CSVGGADTQYF. The CDR3, as DNA: TGCAGCGTCGGAGGAGCGGATACGCAGTATTTT.

This clone came up a few times. This chain joins TRBV28 and TRBJ2-7, with 10 bases fitting TRBD1. The CDR3 loop spans 15 amino acids. From germline, CDR1 is MDHEN and CDR2 SYDVKM. J lost 4 bases, V lost 4 bases, and 7 bases had no gene match. CDR3 sequence (DNA): TGTGCCAGCAGTTCCCGGACAGGGGGTTTGTACGAGCAGTACTTC. Amino acid sequence: CASSSRTGGLYEQYF.

This clone was counted only a few times. The gene calls are TRBV28 and TRBJ1-1; TRBD1 might be the D (5 bases). Trimming took off 5 bases at V and 1 base at J, with 11 bases between the two ends. Looked up from germline, CDR1 is MDHEN and CDR2 is SYDVKM. The CDR3 has 14 amino acids. The CDR3 bases are TGTGCCAGCAGTGCCGCCACAGGGAACACTGAAGCTTTCTTT. It translates to CASSAATGNTEAFF.

The chain combines TRBV7-9 with TRBJ1-1; 7 nucleotides match TRBD1. The CDR3 has 14 amino acids. With 5 bases clipped from V and 4 bases from J, the junction kept 7 bases outside the gene matches. CDR1 SEHNR and CDR2 FQNEAQ come from the germline V gene (reference sequence). CDR3 in DNA: TGTGCCAGCAGCGCAAGACAGGGTTTCACTGAAGCTTTCTTT. Protein sequence: CASSARQGFTEAFF. Combining the CDR3 with reference TRBV7-9 and TRBJ1-1 gives the whole variable domain DTGVSQNPRHKITKRGQNVTFRCDPISEHNRLYWYRQTLGQGPEFLTYFQNEAQLEKSRLLSDRFSAERPKGSFSTLEIQRTEQGDSAMYLCASSARQGFTEAFFGQGTRLTVV.

This clone was seen only a few times. The chain combines TRBV29-1 with TRBJ2-3; D call uncertain. CDR3 length equals 13 residues. Looked up from germline, CDR1 is SQVTM and CDR2 is ANQGSEA. Trimming stripped 4 bases from V and 0 bases from J, with 8 bases between. The CDR3 is CSVGGISTDTQYF. The CDR3 DNA reads TGCAGCGTTGGCGGCATCAGCACAGATACGCAGTATTTT.

This clone has just a few counts. The rearrangement uses TRBV14 and TRBJ2-7; D is possibly TRBD1 (6 bases). Germline values: CDR1 SGHDN, CDR2 FVKESK. Trimming removed 2 bases from V and 4 bases from J, with 9 bases in between. This CDR3 spans 13 amino acids. The CDR3 sequence is CASSQRTAYEQYF. Here the CDR3 DNA reads TGTGCCAGCAGCCAACGGACAGCTTACGAGCAGTACTTC.

The table lists this clone with a few counts. The genes are TRBV5-1 and TRBJ2-7, with 8 positions matching TRBD2. From germline, CDR1 is SGHRS and CDR2 YFSETQ. The V gene end was trimmed by 2 bases and the J gene end by 1 base; junction bases not matched to a gene: 8. The CDR3 consists of 16 residues. The CDR3 region has the DNA TGCGCCAGCAGCTTAGCAGCGGGAGTAATATCCTACGAGCAGTACTTC. Its translation: CASSLAAGVISYEQYF.

For the CDR3, the DNA is TGTGCCACTACCGGCGGTGGCAGGGAGGGTGGCTACACCTTC. It encodes CATTGGGREGGYTF. This rearrangement joins TRBV28 to TRBJ1-2; the D gene is possibly TRBD1 (5 bases). V lost 10 bases to trimming and J lost 7 bases, with 22 bases between them. Germline CDR1 is MDHEN and CDR2 is SYDVKM. The CDR3 has 14 amino acids.

This clone showed up just a few times. The rearrangement links TRBV19 to TRBJ2-1; D uncertain. V lost 10 bases and J lost 7, with 11 bases in between. Germline CDR1 is LNHDA and CDR2 is SQIVND (reference sequence). CDR3 length equals 11 residues. As DNA, the CDR3 is TGTGCCACCCGGCGGCAGAATGAGCAGTTCTTC. Amino acid sequence: CATRRQNEQFF.

The chain has TRBV30 and TRBJ2-7, with D possibly being TRBD1 (7 bases). V was pared by 8 bases and J by 3 bases, with 20 bases between. This CDR3 region has 14 residues. From germline, CDR1 is GTSNPN and CDR2 SVGIG (reference sequence). CDR3 sequence reads: CAGTWDSQIYEQYF. The CDR3 bases are TGTGCCGGGACTTGGGACAGCCAGATCTACGAGCAGTACTTC. Drawing the rest from reference TRBV30 and TRBJ2-7, the complete variable domain is SQTIHQWPATLVQPVGSPLSLECTVEGTSNPNLYWYRQAAGRGLQLLFYSVGIGQISSEVPQNLSASRPQDRQFILSSKKLLLSDSGFYLCAGTWDSQIYEQYFGPGTRLTVT.

A few counts support this clone. The chain carries TRBV19 and TRBJ1-1; possible D gene TRBD1, 5 bases. The CDR3 has 15 amino acids. Germline V gives CDR1 LNHDA, CDR2 SQIVND (reference sequence). Trimming removed 2 bases at V and 6 bases at J, with 16 bases between. CDR3 sequence: CASSISSGIRSEAFF. CDR3 nucleotides: TGTGCCAGTAGTATATCCTCAGGGATTCGTTCTGAAGCTTTCTTT.

This chain connects TRBV28 to TRBJ1-5; no clear D gene. The CDR3 is made up of 14 amino acids. V lost 5 bases, J lost 3 bases, and 11 bases lay in between. Germline lookup yields CDR1 MDHEN and CDR2 SYDVKM. In DNA form, the CDR3 reads TGTGCCAGCAGTGGCTCCAGCGTCAATCAGCCCCAGCATTTT. It encodes CASSGSSVNQPQHF.

This clone was seen more than once but under ten times. The V call is TRBV5-1, the J call TRBJ2-2; D not certain. Germline V lookup: CDR1 SGHRS, CDR2 YFSETQ. The CDR3 extends over 14 amino acids. The ends were cut back, 2 bases at V and 2 bases at J, with 7 bases in the middle. CDR3 region: CASSFTSNTGELFF. In DNA, the CDR3 is TGCGCCAGCAGCTTTACCAGTAACACCGGGGAGCTGTTTTTT. Drawing the rest from reference TRBV5-1 and TRBJ2-2, the complete variable domain is KAGVTQTPRYLIKTRGQQVTLSCSPISGHRSVSWYQQTPGQGLQFLFEYFSETQRNKGNFPGRFSGRQFSNSRSEMNVSTLELGDSALYLCASSFTSNTGELFFGEGSRLTVL.

This clone was picked up a small number of times. The chain combines TRBV5-1 with TRBJ2-3; D perhaps matches TRBD2 (6 bases). The V gene lost 7 bases and the J gene lost 1 base, with 16 bases spanning the gap. This CDR3 is 15 amino acids long. Germline-derived CDR1 and CDR2 are SGHRS and YFSETQ. The CDR3 DNA reads as TGCGCCAGCGTAATGGGGAGGATTGGCACAGATACGCAGTATTTT. Its protein is CASVMGRIGTDTQYF.